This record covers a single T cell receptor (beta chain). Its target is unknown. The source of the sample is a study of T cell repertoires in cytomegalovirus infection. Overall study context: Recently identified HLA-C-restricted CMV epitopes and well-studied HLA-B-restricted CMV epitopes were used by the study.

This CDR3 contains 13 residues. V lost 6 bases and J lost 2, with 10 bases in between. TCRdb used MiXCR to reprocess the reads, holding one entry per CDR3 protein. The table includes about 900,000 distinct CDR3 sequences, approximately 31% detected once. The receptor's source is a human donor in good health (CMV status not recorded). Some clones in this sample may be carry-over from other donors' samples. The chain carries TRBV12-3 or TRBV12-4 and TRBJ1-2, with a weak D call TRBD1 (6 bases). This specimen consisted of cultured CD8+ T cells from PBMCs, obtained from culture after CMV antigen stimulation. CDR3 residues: CASSGTRNYGYTF. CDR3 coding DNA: TGTGCCAGCAGCGGGACAAGGAACTATGGCTACACCTTC.